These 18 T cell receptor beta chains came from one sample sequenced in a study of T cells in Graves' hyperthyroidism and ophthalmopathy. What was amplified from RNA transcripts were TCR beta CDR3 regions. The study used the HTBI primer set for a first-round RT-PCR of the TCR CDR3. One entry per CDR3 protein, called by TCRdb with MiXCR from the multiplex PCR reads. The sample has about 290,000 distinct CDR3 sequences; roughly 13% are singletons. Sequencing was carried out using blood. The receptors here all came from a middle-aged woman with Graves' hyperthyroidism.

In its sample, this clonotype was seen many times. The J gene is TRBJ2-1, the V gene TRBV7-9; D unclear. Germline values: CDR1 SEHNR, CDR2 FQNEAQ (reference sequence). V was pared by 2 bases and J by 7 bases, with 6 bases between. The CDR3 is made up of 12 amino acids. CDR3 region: CASSLFRNEQFF. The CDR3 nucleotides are TGTGCCAGCAGCTTATTCAGGAATGAGCAGTTCTTC.

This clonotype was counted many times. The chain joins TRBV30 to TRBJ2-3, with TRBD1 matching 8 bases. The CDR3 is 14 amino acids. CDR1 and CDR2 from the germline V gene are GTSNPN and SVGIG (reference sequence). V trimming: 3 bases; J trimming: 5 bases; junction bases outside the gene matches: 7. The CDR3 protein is CAWRGQAKRDTQYF. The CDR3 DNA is TGTGCCTGGAGGGGACAGGCGAAGAGAGATACGCAGTATTTT.

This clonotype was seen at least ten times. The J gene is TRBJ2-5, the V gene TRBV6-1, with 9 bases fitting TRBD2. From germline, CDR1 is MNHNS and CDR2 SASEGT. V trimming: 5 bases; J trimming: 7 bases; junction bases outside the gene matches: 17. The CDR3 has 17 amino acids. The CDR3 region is CASSSYSLAGTRATQYF. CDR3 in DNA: TGTGCCAGCAGTTCGTACTCCCTAGCGGGAACCCGAGCGACCCAGTACTTC.

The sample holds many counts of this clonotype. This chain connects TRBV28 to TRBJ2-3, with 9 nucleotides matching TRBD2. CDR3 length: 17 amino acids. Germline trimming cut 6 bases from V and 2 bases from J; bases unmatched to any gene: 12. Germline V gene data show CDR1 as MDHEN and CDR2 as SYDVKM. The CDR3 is CASSLFGSGSLTDTQYF. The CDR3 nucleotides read TGTGCCAGCAGCCTCTTTGGTAGCGGGAGTCTCACAGATACGCAGTATTTT.

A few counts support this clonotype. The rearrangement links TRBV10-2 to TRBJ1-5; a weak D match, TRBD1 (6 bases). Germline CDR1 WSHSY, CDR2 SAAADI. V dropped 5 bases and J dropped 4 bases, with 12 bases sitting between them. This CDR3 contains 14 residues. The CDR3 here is CASSIQGRNQPQHF. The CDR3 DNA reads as TGCGCCAGCAGTATACAGGGACGGAATCAGCCCCAGCATTTT.

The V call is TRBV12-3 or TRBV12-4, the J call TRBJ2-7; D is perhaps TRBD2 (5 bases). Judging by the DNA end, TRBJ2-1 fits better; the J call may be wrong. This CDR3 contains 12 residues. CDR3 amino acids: CASSLPDYEQFF. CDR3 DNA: TGTGCCAGCAGTTTACCCGACTACGAGCAGTTCTTC.

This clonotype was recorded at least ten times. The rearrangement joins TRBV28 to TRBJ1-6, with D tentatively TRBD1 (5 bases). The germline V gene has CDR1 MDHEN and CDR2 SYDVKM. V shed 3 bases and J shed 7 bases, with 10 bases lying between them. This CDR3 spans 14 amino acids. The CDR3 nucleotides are TGTGCCAGCAGTTTCCCCACAGGAAATTCACCCCTCCACTTT. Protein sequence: CASSFPTGNSPLHF.

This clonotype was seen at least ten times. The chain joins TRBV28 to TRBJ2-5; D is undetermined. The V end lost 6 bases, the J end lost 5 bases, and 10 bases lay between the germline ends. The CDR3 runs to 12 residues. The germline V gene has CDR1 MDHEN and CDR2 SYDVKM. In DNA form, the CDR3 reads TGTGCCAGCAGGACATTGTCGGAGACCCAGTACTTC. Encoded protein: CASRTLSETQYF.

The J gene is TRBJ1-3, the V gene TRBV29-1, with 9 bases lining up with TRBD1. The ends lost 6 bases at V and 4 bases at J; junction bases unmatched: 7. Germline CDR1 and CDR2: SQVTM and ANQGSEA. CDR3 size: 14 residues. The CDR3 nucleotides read TGCAGCGTCCTTACTACAGGGGGCGGAAACACCATATATTTT. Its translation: CSVLTTGGGNTIYF.

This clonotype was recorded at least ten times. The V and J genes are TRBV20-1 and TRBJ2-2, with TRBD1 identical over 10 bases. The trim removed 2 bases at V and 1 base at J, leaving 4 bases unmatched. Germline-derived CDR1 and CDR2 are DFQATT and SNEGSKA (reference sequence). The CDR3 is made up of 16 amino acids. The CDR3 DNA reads TGCAGTGCTAGACCCGGGACAGGGGAGAACACCGGGGAGCTGTTTTTT. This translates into CSARPGTGENTGELFF.

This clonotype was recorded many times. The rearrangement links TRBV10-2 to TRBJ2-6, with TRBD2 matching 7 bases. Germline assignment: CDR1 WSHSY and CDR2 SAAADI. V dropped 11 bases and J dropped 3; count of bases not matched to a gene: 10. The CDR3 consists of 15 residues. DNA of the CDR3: TGCGCCGGGGGGGATTACCTAGGTGGGGCCAACGTCCTGACTTTC. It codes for CAGGDYLGGANVLTF.

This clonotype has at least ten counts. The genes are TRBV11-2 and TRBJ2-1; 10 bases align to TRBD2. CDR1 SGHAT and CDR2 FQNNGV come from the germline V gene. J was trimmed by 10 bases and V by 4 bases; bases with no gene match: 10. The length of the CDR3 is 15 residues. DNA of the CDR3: TGTGCCAGCAGCTCCATAGCGGGAGGTCAGGGGGAGCAGTTCTTC. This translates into CASSSIAGGQGEQFF.

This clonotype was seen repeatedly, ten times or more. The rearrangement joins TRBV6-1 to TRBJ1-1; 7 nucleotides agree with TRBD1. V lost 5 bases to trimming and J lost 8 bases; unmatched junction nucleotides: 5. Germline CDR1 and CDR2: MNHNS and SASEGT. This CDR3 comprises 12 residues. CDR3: CASSQTGREAFF. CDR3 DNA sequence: TGTGCCAGCAGTCAGACAGGGCGGGAAGCTTTCTTT.

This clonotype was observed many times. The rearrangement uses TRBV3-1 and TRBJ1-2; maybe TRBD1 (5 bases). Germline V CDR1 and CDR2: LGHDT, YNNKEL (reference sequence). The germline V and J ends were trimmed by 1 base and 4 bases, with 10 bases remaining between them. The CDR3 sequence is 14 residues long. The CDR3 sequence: CASSQGGVGYGYTF. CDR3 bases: TGTGCCAGCAGCCAAGGAGGGGTCGGCTATGGCTACACCTTC.

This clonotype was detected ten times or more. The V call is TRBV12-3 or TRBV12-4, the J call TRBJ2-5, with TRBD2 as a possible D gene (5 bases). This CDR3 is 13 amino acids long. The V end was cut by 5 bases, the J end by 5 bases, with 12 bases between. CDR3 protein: CASSPRVGETQYF. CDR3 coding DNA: TGTGCCAGCAGTCCGCGGGTGGGGGAGACCCAGTACTTC.

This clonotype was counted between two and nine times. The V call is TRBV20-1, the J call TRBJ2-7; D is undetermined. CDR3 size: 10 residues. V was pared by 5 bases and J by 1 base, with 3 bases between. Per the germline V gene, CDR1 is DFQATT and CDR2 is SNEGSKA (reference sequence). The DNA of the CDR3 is TGCAGTGCTGGGTCCTACGAGCAGTACTTC. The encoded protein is CSAGSYEQYF.

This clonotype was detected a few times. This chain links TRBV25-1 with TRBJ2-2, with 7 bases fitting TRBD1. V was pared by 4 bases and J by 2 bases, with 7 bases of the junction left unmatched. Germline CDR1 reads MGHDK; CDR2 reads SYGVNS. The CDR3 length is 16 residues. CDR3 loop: CASSGFQGVNTGELFF. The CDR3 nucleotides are TGTGCCAGCAGTGGATTTCAGGGGGTCAACACCGGGGAGCTGTTTTTT.

CDR3 bases: TGTGCCAGCAGCTTGACCGTCCCGAATTCACCCCTCCACTTT. This gives the protein CASSLTVPNSPLHF. The V call is TRBV7-9, the J call TRBJ1-6; no clear D. There are 14 residues in the CDR3. V dropped 3 bases and J dropped 7 bases, with 10 bases sitting between them. From germline, CDR1 is SEHNR and CDR2 FQNEAQ (reference sequence).